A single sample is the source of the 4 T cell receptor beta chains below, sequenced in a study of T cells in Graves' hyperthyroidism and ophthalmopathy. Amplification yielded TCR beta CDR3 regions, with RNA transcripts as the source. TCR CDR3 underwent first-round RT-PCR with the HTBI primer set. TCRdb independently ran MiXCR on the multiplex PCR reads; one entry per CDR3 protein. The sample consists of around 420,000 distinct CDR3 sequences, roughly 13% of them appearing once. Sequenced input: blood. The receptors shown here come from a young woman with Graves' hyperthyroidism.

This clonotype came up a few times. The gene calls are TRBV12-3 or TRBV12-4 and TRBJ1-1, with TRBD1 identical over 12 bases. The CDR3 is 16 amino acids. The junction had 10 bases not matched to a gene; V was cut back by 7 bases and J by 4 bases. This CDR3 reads CASTPSRDRGLTEAFF. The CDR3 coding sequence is TGTGCCAGCACCCCTAGCCGGGACAGGGGGCTCACTGAAGCTTTCTTT.

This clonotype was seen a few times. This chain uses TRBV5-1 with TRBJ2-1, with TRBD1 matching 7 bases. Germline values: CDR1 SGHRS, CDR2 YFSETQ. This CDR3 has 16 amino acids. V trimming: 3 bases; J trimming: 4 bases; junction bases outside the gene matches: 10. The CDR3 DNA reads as TGCGCCAGCAGCTCAATTCGGGGACAGAGATACAATGAGCAGTTCTTC. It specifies CASSSIRGQRYNEQFF.

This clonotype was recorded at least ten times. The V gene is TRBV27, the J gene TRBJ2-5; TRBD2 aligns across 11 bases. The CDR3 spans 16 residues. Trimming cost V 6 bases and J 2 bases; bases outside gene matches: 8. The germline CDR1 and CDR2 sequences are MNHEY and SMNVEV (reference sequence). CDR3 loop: CASSPGLAVSQETQYF. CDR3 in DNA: TGTGCCAGCAGCCCGGGACTAGCGGTTTCACAAGAGACCCAGTACTTC.

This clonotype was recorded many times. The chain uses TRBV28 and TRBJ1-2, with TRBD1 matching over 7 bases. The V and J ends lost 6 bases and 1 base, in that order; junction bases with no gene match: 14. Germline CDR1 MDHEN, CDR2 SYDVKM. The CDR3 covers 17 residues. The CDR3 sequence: CASRSTGFGTDNYGYTF. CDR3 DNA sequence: TGTGCCAGCAGATCGACAGGGTTTGGGACTGATAACTATGGCTACACCTTC.